One T cell receptor (beta chain) is described in this entry. Per the germline V gene, CDR1 is KGHDR and CDR2 is SFDVKD. The CDR3 totals 14 residues. The V segment lost 4 bases and the J segment 10 bases; nucleotides outside the gene matches: 8. This record belongs to a study of blood T cells in healthy people across ages. A sample-barcoded 5' primer and a J-beta primer mix were used in a second PCR of roughly 7 to 12 cycles. TCRdb reanalysed the 5' RACE reads using MiXCR and keeps one entry per CDR3 protein. The data contain about 590,000 distinct CDR3 sequences, approximately 30% of them seen just once; the ten biggest clones take up 15% to 19%.

The receptor was isolated from a woman older than 75 in good health. The gene calls are TRBV24-1 and TRBJ2-3, with 9 bases fitting TRBD1. The sample comprised blood. CDR3 loop: CATSDQITGGAQYF. Here the CDR3 DNA reads TGTGCCACCAGTGACCAAATAACAGGGGGCGCGCAGTATTTT.